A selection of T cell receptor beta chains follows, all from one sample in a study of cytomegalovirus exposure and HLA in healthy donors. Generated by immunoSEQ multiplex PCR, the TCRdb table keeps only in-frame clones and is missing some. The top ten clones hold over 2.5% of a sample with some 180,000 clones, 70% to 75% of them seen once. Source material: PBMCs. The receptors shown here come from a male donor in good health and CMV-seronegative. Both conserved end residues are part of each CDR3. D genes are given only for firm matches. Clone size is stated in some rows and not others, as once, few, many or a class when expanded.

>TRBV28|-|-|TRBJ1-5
TGTGCCAGCAGTTTAGTCAGGGGATATAGCAATCAGCCCCAGCATTTT
CASSLVRGYSNQPQHF
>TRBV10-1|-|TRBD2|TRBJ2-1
TGCGCCAGCAGTGAGGGCAGTAGCGGGGGGTATGAGCAGTTCTTC
CASSEGSSGGYEQFF
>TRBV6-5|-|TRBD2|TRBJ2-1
TGTGCCAGCAGTTACCGACTAGCGGAAACGGCATATGAGCAGTTCTTC
CASSYRLAETAYEQFF
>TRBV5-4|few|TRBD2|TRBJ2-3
TGTGCCAGCAACCCTGCGGGAGGGAGAACAGATACGCAGTATTTT
CASNPAGGRTDTQYF
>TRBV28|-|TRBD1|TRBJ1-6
TGTGCCAGCAGTTTCCCCACGGACAGGGGCTCCTATAATTCACCCCTCCACTTT
CASSFPTDRGSYNSPLHF
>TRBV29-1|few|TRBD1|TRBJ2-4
TGCAGCGGACAGGGGGGAAACATTCAGTACTTC
CSGQGGNIQYF
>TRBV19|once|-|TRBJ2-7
TGTGCCAGTAGTATCGGAGGGATGACCAACGAGCAGTACTTC
CASSIGGMTNEQYF
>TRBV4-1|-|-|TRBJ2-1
TGCGCCAGCAGCCAAGGGCAGGGATCGAACAATGAGCAGTTCTTC
CASSQGQGSNNEQFF
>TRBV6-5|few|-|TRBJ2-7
TGTGCCAGCACCATGGGGGGATCCGGCTACTTC
CASTMGGSGYF
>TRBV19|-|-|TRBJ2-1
TGTGCCAGTAGTATGGAGGGGGCTTTTGAGCAGTTCTTC
CASSMEGAFEQFF
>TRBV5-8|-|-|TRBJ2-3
TGTGCCAGCAGCTTGGGGTATATGCGTCTGGATACGCAGTATTTT
CASSLGYMRLDTQYF
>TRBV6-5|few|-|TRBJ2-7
TGTGCCAGCAGTTACTCGCAACTAGACCCCTACGAGCAGTACTTC
CASSYSQLDPYEQYF
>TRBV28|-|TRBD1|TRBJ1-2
TGTGCCAGCAGGGACGGACAGGGGGTTTGGGGCTACACCTTC
CASRDGQGVWGYTF
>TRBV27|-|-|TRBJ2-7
TGTGCCAGCAGTTCTGGCTCGTCCGAGCAGTACTTC
CASSSGSSEQYF
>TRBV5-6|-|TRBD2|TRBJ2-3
TGTGCCAGCAGCATGACTAGCTTGACGACGGATACGCAGTATTTT
CASSMTSLTTDTQYF
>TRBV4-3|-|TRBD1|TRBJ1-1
TGCGCCAGCAGCCAAGATCTCCCCGGGACAGAGTTGAACACTGAAGCTTTCTTT
CASSQDLPGTELNTEAFF
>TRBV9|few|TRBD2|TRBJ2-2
TGTGCCAGCAGCCCCCGCCGGGCTAGCGGACCCACCGGGGAGCTGTTTTTT
CASSPRRASGPTGELFF
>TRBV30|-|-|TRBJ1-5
TGTGCCTGGAGCCAGGACTACAATCAGCCCCAGCATTTT
CAWSQDYNQPQHF
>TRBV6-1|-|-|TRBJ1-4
TGTGCCAGCAGTGACAGGGGATTGAGCGAAAAACTGTTTTTT
CASSDRGLSEKLFF
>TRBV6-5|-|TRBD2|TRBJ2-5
TGTGCCAGCAGTTACACTGGGACTAGAGGGCAGACCCAGTACTTC
CASSYTGTRGQTQYF
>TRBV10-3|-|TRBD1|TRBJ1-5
TGTGCCATCAGGCAGGGGGCATATCAGCCCCAGCATTTT
CAIRQGAYQPQHF
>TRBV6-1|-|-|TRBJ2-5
TGTGCCAGCAGTGACTTCGGAGAGACCCAGTACTTC
CASSDFGETQYF